Below, one T cell receptor (beta chain) is given with its context. Its cognate antigen has yet to be identified. No base quality information exists; no much larger clone differs at one position. V sheds 4 bases and J sheds 5 bases, leaving 13 bases between their ends. The CDR3 starts with the cysteine, ends with the phenylalanine, and has 15 residues. Only the CDR3 region is kept as DNA, spanning 45 bases read in frame from base 1. The CDR1 and CDR2 encoded by the germline V gene are SGDLS and YYNGEE. This sample is part of a study of T cells after yellow fever vaccination (dated by TCRdb to about 2019). In the study overall: Libraries from fractions with low cell numbers were prepared with the SMART-Seq v4 Ultra Low Input RNA kit. To track T-cell clones before and after primary and booster YFV17D yellow fever vaccination, bulk TCR alpha and beta repertoires were sequenced longitudinally. Two healthy male donors made up the cohort, one aged 18 to 30 years and the other aged 30 to 40 years. Blood was collected at multiple timepoints before and after primary and secondary immunization, and bulk PBMC replicates and cell subsets were isolated.

The study at large found these results: A small fraction of clonotypes appeared in both the CD4 and CD8 compartments, likely as a result of convergent recombination. Most clones expanded after primary vaccination were re-detected after the booster (about 96% of CD4 and roughly 87% of CD8), suggesting broad memory maintenance. Because the study included only a couple of donors, the extent to which the findings can be generalized is limited. Compared with the primary T-cell response, the secondary T-cell response was faster but weaker, reaching its peak on day 5 rather than on day 15. Computational filtering was needed because FACS-sorted repertoires could contain abundant contaminating clonotypes from the bulk population.

In the paper's terms, the treatment or condition label means: live attenuated yellow fever vaccine strain. A standard Ficoll-Paque protocol was used to isolate PBMCs from peripheral blood. Dynabeads CD4 and CD8 positive selection kits were used to isolate the CD4 and CD8 T-cell fractions. TriZol was used to extract RNA from bulk PBMCs, CD4 and CD8 fractions, and dextramer-positive and dextramer-negative fractions. Synthesis of TCR cDNA relied on 5'RACE template switching, a step that introduced a universal primer site along with unique molecular identifiers. cDNA synthesis was primed from both the TCR alpha and TCR beta constant segments. Library amplification used two PCR steps, and the second PCR step added sample barcodes and sequencing adapters. Sequencing of libraries was done on Illumina HiSeq 2500 (2x100 bp) or NovaSeq (2x150 bp). The original methods were these. Demultiplexing of reads and collapsing into UMI consensus sequences were performed with MIGEC, and V(D)J alignment was carried out with MiXCR. Vaccine-responding clonotypes were identified with edgeR using replicate PBMC samples, with FDR below 0.01 and a log2 fold change above 5 up to day 15 being required. Each bulk clonotype was labeled CD4 or CD8 based on which sequenced repertoire, CD4 or CD8, contained the clonotype at higher abundance. The public reads were run again by TCRdb, first through fastp at Q25 and then through MiXCR, and only productive beta chains were kept. For every CDR3 protein sequence, its rows merge into one entry that carries the most common genes and DNA. TCRdb, not the authors, supplied the V and J calls. The table for this sample lists about 110,000 distinct CDR3 sequences; roughly 8.9% of them were counted only once. 25% of the sample belongs to the ten largest clones.

The sequence derives from a man aged 25 to 40 who received the YFV17D yellow fever vaccine. The V and J segments used are TRBV9 and TRBJ1-6, with no confident D gene call. The specimen comprised CD8+ T cells sorted from PBMCs, sampled 45 days after the yellow fever booster vaccination. The nucleotide sequence reads TGTGCCAGCAGCCGTGCGGGGATCGATAATTCACCCCTCCACTTT. Its translation reads: CASSRAGIDNSPLHF. Reference TRBV9 and TRBJ1-6 proteins supply the regions before and after the CDR3; the full variable domain is: DSGVTQTPKHLITATGQRVTLRCSPRSGDLSVYWYQQSLDQGLQFLIQYYNGEERAKGNILERFSAQQFPDLHSELNLSSLELGDSALYFCASSRAGIDNSPLHFGNGTRLTVT.